This T cell receptor (beta chain) comes out of a study of control samples from healthy donors and cancer patients. V lost 5 bases to trimming and J lost 1 base, with 8 bases between them. The CDR3 is 13 amino acids. Germline V lookup: CDR1 SEHNR, CDR2 FQNEAQ (reference sequence). Libraries were prepared by immunoSEQ multiplex PCR; TCRdb keeps only in-frame clonotypes and omits some of them. The data show about 100,000 clones, with roughly 90% seen just once and 18% held by the top ten. Sequenced sample: blood. The receptor was isolated from a woman aged 45-65 years in good health. The V and J genes are TRBV7-9 and TRBJ1-1, with D possibly matching TRBD1 (5 bases). The CDR3 coding sequence is TGTGCCAGCAGCACGGGACGGAACACTGAAGCTTTCTTT. Its translation: CASSTGRNTEAFF.